In this sample, the clone carrying this TCR beta chain turned up many times. Its antigen is not known. CDR1 and CDR2 (germline): LGHNA, YSLEER. This CDR3 is 13 amino acids long. V was shortened by 2 bases and J by 4 bases, with 9 bases between the two germline ends. Sorted CD4+ subsets: naive, central memory, regulatory, stem cell-like memory (CD45RO/CCR7/CD25/CD127/CD95/CD27 panel). In all sorted populations, purity surpassed 95%. This entry is derived from a study of beta chain features in type 1 diabetes. Expressed TCRB transcripts were sequenced, since all the RNA that had been isolated was reverse transcribed. Sequencing was performed with immunoSEQ multiplex PCR; in TCRdb, only in-frame clones are kept and a portion is missing. The sample consists of about 620,000 clones, around 15% of them appearing once. Study-wide results and limits: Patients' naive, central memory and Treg TCRB repertoires seemed closer to one another than those of healthy donors. The study found fewer insertions and more deletions at VDJ junctions in type 1 diabetes patients.

The gene calls are TRBV4-3 and TRBJ2-7; tentatively, D is TRBD1 (6 bases). The sequence was collected from a man in his late teens or twenties in good health. Sequenced: naive CD4+ T cells from blood. CDR3: CASSQQTGYEQYF. Written as DNA, the CDR3 is TGCGCCAGCAGCCAACAAACAGGGTACGAGCAGTACTTC.